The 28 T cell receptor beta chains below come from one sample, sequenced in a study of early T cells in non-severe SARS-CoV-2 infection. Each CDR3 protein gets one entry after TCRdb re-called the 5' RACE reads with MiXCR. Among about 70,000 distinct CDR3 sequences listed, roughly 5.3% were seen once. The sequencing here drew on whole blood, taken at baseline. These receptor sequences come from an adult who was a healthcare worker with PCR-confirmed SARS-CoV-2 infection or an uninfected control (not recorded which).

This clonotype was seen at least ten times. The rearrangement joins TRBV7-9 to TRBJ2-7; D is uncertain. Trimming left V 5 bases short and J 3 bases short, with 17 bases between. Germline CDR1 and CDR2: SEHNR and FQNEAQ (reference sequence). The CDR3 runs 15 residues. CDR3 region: CASSPEPTLVYEQYF. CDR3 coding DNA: TGTGCCAGCAGCCCCGAGCCCACGCTGGTCTACGAGCAGTACTTC.

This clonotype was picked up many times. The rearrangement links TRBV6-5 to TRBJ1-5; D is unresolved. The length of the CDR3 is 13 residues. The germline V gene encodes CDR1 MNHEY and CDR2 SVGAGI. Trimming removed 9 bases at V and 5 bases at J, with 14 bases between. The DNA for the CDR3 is TGTGCCAGTAAAAGGCGGGGTGATCAGCCCCAGCATTTT. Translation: CASKRRGDQPQHF.

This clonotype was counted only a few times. The CDR3 region is CASSLRSGTGGTGELFF. CDR3 bases: TGTGCCAGCAGCTTACGCTCCGGGACAGGGGGCACCGGGGAGCTGTTTTTT. The J gene is TRBJ2-2, the V gene TRBV7-8; 11 bases line up with TRBD1. Per the germline V gene, CDR1 is SGHVS and CDR2 is FQNEAQ. The CDR3 covers 17 residues. Unmatched junction bases numbered 6, after V lost 2 bases and J lost 4 bases.

The CDR3: CASSLVRLGLQGSIYEQYF. CDR3 coding DNA: TGTGCCAGCAGCTTAGTTCGCCTGGGTTTGCAGGGTTCGATCTACGAGCAGTACTTC. The rearrangement uses TRBV7-8 and TRBJ2-7; D is perhaps TRBD1 (5 bases). The CDR3 runs to 19 residues. V lost 1 base and J 3 bases, leaving 25 bases between the germline ends. Germline V gives CDR1 SGHVS, CDR2 FQNEAQ.

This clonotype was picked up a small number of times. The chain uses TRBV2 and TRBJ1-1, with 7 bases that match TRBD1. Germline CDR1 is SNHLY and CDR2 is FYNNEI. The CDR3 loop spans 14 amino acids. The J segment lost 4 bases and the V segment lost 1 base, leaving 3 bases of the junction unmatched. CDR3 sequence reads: CASSEEAGGTEAFF. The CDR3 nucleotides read TGTGCCAGCAGTGAAGAAGCAGGGGGCACTGAAGCTTTCTTT.

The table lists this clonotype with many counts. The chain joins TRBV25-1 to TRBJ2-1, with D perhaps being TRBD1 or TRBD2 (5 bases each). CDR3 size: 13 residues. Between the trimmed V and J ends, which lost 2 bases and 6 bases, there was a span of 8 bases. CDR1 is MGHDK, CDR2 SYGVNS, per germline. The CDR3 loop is CASSEVGVNEQFF. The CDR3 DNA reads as TGTGCCAGCAGTGAAGTGGGGGTCAATGAGCAGTTCTTC.

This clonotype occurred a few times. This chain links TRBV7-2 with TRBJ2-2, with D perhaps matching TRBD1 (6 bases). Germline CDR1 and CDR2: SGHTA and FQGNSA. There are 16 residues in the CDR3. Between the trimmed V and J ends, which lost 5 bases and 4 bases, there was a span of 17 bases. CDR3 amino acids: CASSKTDRIVTGELFF. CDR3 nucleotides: TGTGCCAGCAGCAAAACCGACAGGATAGTCACCGGGGAGCTGTTTTTT.

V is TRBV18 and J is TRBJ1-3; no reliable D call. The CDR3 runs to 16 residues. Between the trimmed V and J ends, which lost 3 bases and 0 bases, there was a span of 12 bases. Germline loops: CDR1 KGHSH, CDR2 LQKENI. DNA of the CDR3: TGTGCCAGCTCACCGAGCCAGCTATTCTCTGGAAACACCATATATTTT. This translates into CASSPSQLFSGNTIYF.

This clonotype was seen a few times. CDR3 coding DNA: TGTGCCAGCAGTGAAGAGGGGTGGCTAGCGGGAGGGTTAGCCAAAAACATTCAGTACTTC. Amino acid sequence: CASSEEGWLAGGLAKNIQYF. This chain links TRBV6-1 with TRBJ2-4, with 12 bases aligning to TRBD2. Germline loops: CDR1 MNHNS, CDR2 SASEGT. CDR3 length: 20 amino acids. The trim removed 1 base at V and 0 bases at J, leaving 10 bases unmatched.

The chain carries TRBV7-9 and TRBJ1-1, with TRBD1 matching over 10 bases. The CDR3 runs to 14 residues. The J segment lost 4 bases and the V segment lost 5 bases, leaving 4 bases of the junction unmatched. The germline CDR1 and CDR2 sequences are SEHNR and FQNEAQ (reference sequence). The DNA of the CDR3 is TGTGCCAGCAGCCCGACAGGGGGCATCACTGAAGCTTTCTTT. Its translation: CASSPTGGITEAFF.

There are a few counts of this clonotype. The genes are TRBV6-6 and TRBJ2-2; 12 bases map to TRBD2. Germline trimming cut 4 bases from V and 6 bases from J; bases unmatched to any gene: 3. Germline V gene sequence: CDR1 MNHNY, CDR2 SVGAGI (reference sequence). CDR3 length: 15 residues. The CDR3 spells CASSSGLAGSGELFF. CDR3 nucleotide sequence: TGTGCCAGCAGTTCCGGACTAGCGGGATCCGGGGAGCTGTTTTTT.

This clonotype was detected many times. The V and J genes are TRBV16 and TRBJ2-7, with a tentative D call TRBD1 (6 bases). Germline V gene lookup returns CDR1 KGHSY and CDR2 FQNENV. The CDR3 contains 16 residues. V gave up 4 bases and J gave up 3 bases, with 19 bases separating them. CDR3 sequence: CASSLLQGSTHYEQYF. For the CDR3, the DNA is TGTGCCAGCAGCCTTCTTCAGGGGTCCACGCACTACGAGCAGTACTTC.

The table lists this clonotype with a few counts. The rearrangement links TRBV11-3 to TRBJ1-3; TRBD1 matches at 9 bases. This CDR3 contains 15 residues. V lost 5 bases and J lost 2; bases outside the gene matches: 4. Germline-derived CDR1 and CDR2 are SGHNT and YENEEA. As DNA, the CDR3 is TGTGCCAGCAGCCGAACAGGGGGCACTGGAAACACCATATATTTT. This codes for CASSRTGGTGNTIYF. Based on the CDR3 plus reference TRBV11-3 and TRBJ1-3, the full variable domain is EAGVVQSPRYKIIEKKQPVAFWCNPISGHNTLYWYLQNLGQGPELLIRYENEEAVDDSQLPKDRFSAERLKGVDSTLKIQPAELGDSAVYLCASSRTGGTGNTIYFGEGSWLTVV.

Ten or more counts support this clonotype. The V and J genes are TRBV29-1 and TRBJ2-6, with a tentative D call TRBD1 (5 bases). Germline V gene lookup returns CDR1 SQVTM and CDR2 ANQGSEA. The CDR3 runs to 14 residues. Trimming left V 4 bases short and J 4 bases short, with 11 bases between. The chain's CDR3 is CSVARADGANVLTF. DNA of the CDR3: TGCAGCGTTGCCAGGGCGGACGGGGCCAACGTCCTGACTTTC.

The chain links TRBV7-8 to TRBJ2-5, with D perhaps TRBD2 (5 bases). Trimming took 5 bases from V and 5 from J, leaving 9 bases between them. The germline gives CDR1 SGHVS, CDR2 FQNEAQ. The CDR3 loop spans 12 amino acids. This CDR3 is CASSPRRETQYF. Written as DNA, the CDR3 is TGTGCCAGCAGCCCCCGGAGGGAGACCCAGTACTTC.

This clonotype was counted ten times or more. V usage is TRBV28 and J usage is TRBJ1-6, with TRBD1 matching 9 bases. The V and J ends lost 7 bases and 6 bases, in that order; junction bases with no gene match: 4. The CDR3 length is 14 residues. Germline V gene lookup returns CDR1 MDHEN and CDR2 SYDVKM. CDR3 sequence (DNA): TGTGCCAGCACCGACAGGGGGTCTAATTCACCCCTCCACTTT. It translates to CASTDRGSNSPLHF.

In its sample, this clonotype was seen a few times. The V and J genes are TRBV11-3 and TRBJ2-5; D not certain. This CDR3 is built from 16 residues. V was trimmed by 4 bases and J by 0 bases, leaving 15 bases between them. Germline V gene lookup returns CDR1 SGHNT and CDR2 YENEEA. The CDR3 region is CASSSGSGSYQETQYF. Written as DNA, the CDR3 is TGTGCCAGCAGCTCCGGCTCGGGCAGCTACCAAGAGACCCAGTACTTC.

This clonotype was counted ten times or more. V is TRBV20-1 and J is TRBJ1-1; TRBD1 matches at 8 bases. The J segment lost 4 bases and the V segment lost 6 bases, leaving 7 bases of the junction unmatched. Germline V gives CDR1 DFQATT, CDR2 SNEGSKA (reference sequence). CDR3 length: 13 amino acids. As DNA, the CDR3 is TGCAGTGCCCAGACAGGGGTCGGCACTGAAGCTTTCTTT. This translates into CSAQTGVGTEAFF.

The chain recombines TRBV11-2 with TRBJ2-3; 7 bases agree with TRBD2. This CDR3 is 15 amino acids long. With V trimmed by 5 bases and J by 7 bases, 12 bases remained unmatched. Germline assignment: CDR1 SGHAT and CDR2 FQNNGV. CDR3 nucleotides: TGTGCCAGCAGCGCGACTAGCCGCCGTGGAAATACGCAGTATTTT. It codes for CASSATSRRGNTQYF.

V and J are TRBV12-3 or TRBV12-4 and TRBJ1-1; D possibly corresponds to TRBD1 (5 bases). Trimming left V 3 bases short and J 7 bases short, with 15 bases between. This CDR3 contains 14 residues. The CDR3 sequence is CASSLMSYGGEAFF. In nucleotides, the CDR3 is TGTGCCAGCAGTTTGATGTCGTACGGGGGTGAAGCTTTCTTT.

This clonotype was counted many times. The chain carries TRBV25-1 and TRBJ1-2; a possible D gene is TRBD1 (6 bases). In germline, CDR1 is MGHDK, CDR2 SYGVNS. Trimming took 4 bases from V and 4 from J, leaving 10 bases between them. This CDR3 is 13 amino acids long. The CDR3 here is CASSADSIYGYTF. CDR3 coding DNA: TGTGCCAGCAGTGCGGACAGCATCTATGGCTACACCTTC.

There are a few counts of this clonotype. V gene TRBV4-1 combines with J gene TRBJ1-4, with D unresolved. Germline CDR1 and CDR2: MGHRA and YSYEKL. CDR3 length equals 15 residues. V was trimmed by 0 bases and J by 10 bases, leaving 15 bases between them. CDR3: CASSQERSINGKLFF. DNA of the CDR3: TGCGCCAGCAGCCAAGAAAGGTCGATTAACGGAAAACTGTTTTTT.

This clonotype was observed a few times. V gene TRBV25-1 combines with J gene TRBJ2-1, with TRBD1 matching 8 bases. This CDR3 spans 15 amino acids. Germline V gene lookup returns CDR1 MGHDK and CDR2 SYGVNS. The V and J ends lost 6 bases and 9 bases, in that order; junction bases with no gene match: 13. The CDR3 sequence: CASRKGQGGLGEQFF. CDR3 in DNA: TGTGCCAGCAGGAAAGGACAGGGCGGCCTGGGTGAGCAGTTCTTC.

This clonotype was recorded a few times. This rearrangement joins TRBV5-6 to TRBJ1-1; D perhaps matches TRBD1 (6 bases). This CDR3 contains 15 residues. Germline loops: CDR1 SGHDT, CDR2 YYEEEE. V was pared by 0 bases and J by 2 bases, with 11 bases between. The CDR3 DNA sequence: TGTGCCAGCAGCTTGGTAAGACAGGCCAACACTGAAGCTTTCTTT. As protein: CASSLVRQANTEAFF.

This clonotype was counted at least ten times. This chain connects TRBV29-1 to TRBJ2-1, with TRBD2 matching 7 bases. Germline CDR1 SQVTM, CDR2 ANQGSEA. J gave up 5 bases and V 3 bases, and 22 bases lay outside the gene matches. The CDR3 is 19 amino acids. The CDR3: CSVDGGSMLTGLPDNEQFF. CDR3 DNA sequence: TGCAGCGTTGACGGGGGTTCAATGCTCACGGGACTACCAGACAATGAGCAGTTCTTC.

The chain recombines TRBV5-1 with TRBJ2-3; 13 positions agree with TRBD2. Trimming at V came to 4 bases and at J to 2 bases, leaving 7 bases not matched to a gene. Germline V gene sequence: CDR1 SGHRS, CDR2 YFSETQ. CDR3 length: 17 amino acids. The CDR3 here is CASSHGLAGADTDTQYF. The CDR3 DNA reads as TGCGCCAGCAGCCACGGACTAGCGGGAGCGGACACAGATACGCAGTATTTT.

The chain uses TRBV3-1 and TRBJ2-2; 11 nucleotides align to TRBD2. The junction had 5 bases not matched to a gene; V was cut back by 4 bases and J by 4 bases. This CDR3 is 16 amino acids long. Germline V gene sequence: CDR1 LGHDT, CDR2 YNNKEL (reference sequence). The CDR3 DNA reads TGTGCCAGCAGCCGAACTAGCGGGAGAAGCACCGGGGAGCTGTTTTTT. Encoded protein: CASSRTSGRSTGELFF.

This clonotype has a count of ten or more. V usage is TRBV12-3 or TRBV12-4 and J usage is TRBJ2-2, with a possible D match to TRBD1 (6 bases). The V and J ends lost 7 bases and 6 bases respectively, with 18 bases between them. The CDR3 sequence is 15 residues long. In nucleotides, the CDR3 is TGTGCCAGCATCCTCAGGGGACCTCGCGCCGGGGAGCTGTTTTTT. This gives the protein CASILRGPRAGELFF.